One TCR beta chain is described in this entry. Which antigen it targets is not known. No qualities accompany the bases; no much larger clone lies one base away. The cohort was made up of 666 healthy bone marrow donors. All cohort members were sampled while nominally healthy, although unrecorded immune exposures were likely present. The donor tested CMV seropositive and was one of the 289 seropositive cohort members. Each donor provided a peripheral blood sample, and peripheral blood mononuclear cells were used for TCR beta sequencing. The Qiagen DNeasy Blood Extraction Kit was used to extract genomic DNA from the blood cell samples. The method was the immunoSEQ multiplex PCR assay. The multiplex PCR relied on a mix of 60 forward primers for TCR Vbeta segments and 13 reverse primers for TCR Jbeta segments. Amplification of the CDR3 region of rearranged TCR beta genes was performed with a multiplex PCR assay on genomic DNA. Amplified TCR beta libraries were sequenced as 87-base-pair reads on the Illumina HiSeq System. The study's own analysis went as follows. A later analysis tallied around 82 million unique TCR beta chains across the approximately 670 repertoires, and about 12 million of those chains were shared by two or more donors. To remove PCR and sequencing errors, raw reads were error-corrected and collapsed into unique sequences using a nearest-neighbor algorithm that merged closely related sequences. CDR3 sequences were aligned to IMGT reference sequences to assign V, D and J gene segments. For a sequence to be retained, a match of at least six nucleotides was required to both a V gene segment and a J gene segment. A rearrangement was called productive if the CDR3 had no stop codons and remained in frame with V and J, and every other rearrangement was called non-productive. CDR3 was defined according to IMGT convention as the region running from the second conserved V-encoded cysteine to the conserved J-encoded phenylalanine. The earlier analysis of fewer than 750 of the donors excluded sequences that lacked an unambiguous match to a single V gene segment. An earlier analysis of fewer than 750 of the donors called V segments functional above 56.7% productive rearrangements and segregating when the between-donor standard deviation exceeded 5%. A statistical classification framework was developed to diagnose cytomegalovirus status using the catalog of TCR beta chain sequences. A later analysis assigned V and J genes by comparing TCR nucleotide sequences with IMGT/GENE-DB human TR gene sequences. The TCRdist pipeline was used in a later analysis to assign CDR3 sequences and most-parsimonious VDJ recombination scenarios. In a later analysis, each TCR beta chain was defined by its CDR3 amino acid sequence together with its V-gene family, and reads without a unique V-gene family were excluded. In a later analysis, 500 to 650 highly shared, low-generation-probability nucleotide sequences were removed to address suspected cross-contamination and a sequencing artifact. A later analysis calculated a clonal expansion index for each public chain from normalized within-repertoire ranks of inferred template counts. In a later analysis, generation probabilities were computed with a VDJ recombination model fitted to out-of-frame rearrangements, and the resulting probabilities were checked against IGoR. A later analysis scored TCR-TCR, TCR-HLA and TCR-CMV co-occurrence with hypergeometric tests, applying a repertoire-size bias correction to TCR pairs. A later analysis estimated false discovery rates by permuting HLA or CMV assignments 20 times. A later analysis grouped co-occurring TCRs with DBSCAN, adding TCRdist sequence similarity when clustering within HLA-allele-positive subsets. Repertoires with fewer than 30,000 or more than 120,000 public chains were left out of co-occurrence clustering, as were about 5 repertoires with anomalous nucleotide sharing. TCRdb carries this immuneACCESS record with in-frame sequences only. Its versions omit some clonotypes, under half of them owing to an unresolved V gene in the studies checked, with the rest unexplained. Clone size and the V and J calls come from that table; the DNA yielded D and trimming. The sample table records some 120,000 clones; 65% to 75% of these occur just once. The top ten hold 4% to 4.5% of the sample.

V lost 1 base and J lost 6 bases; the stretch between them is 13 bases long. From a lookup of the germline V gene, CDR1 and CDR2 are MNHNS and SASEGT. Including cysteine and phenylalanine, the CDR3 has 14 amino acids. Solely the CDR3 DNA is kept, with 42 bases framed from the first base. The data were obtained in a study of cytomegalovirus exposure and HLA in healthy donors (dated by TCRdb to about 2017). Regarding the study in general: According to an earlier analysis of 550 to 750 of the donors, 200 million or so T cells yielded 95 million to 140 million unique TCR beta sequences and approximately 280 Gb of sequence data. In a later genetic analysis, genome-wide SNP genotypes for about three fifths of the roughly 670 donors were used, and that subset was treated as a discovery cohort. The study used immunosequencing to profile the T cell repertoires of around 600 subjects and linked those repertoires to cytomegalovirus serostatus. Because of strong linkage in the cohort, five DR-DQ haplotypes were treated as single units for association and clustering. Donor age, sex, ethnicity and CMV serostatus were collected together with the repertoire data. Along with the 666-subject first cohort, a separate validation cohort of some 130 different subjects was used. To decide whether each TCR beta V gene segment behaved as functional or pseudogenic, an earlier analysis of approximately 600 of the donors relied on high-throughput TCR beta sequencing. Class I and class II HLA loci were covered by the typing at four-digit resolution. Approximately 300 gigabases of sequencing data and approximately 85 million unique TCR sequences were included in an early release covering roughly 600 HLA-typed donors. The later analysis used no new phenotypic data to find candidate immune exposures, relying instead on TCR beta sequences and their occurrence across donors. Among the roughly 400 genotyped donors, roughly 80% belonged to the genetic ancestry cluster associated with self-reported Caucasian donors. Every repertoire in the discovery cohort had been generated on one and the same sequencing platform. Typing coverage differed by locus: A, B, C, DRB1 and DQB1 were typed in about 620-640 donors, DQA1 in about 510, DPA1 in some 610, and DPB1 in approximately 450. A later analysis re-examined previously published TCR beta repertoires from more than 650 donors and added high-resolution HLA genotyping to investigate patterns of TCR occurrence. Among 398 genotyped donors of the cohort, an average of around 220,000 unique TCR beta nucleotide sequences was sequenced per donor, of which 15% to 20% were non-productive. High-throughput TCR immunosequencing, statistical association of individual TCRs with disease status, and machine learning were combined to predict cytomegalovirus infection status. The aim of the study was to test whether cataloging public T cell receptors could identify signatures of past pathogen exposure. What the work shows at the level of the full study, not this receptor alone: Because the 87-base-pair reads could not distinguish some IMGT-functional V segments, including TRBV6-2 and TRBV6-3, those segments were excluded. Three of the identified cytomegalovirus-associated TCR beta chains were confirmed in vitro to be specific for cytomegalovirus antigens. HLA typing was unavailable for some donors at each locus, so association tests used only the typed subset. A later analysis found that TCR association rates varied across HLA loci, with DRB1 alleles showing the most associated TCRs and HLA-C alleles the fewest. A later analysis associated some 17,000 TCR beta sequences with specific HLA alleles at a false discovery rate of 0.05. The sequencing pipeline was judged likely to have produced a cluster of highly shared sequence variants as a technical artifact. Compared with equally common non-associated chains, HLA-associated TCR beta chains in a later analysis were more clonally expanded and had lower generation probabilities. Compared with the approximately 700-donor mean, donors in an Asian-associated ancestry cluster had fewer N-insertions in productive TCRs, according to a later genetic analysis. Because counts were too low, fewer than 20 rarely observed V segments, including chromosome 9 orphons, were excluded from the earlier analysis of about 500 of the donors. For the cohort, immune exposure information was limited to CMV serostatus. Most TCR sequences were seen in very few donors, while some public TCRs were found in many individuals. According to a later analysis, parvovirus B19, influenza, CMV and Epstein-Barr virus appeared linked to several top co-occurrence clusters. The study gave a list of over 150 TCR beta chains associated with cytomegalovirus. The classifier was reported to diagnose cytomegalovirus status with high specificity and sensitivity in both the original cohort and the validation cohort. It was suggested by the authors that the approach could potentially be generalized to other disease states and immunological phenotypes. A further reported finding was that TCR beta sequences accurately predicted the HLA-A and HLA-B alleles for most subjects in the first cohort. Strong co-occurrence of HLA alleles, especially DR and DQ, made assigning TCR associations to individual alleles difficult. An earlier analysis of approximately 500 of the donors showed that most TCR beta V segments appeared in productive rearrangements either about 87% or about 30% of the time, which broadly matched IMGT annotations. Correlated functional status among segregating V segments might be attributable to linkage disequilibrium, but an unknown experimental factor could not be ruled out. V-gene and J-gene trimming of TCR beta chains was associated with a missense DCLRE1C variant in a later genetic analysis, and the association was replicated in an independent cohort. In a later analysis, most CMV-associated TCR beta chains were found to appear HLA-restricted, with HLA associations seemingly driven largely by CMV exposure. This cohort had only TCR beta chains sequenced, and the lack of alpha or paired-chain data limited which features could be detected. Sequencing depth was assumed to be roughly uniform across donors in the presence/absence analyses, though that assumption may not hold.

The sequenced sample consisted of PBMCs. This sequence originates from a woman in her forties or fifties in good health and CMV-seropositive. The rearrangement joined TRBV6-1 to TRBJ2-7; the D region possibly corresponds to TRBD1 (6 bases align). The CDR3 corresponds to CASSEGGPVGEQYF. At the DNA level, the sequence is TGTGCCAGCAGTGAAGGGGGGCCAGTAGGCGAGCAGTACTTC.